The 16 T cell receptor beta chains reported below all come from one sample, sequenced in a study of OX40 agonist ivuxolimab in advanced cancers. The library came from the immunoSEQ multiplex PCR assay. TCRdb obtained this table from immuneACCESS and retained in-frame rearrangements with V and J assigned. These tables miss some clones; where compared with another copy, unresolved V genes account for less than half of the shortfall, and the remainder is unexplained. The sample includes 95,000 to 100,000 clones, with 85% to 95% observed a single time. The ten top clones hold around 0.25% of the sample. This specimen was CD4+ or CD8+ T cells sorted from blood, taken in a trial of the OX40 agonist ivuxolimab. These receptors came from an adult with an advanced solid tumor such as melanoma, head and neck, liver or kidney cancer.

The chain joins TRBV27 to TRBJ1-1; D is possibly TRBD1 (5 bases). The germline V and J ends were trimmed by 6 bases and 4 bases, with 15 bases remaining between them. The CDR3 covers 14 residues. CDR1 and CDR2 (germline): MNHEY, SMNVEV (reference sequence). The CDR3 reads CASRVPGFGTEAFF. As DNA, the CDR3 is TGTGCCAGCAGAGTACCAGGGTTCGGCACTGAAGCTTTCTTT.

This chain links TRBV29-1 with TRBJ1-1; TRBD1 is a possible D gene (5 bases). Germline V gene sequence: CDR1 SQVTM, CDR2 ANQGSEA. The ends were cut back, 4 bases at V and 11 bases at J, with 14 bases in the middle. The CDR3 is 11 amino acids. CDR3 in amino acids: CSVGPTSGAFF. The CDR3 nucleotides read TGCAGCGTTGGCCCGACCTCAGGGGCTTTCTTT.

The V gene is TRBV28, the J gene TRBJ1-5, with D uncertain. The CDR3 spans 15 residues. The V end lost 5 bases, the J end lost 0 bases, and 11 bases lay between the germline ends. Germline values: CDR1 MDHEN, CDR2 SYDVKM. The CDR3 loop reads CASSQTTYSNQPQHF. The CDR3 nucleotides read TGTGCCAGCAGTCAGACAACCTATAGCAATCAGCCCCAGCATTTT.

The chain employs TRBV5-5 and TRBJ2-5; TRBD1 matches 8 bases. The germline gives CDR1 SGHKS, CDR2 YYEKEE (reference sequence). The CDR3 is made up of 15 amino acids. With V trimmed by 2 bases and J by 5 bases, 8 bases remained unmatched. CDR3 in DNA: TGTGCCAGCAGCTTTGCGGACAGGGAGTGGGAGACCCAGTACTTC. It encodes CASSFADREWETQYF.

V is TRBV5-1 and J is TRBJ1-6, with a weak D call TRBD1 (6 bases). This CDR3 has 14 residues. Germline CDR1 and CDR2: SGHRS and YFSETQ. The ends were cut back, 2 bases at V and 9 bases at J, with 12 bases in the middle. The CDR3 DNA is TGCGCCAGCAGCTTACAAACAGGGCCTTCACCCCTCCACTTT. As protein: CASSLQTGPSPLHF.

The V and J genes are TRBV7-2 and TRBJ1-2, with D uncertain. Trimming removed 2 bases from V and 3 bases from J, with 13 bases in between. This CDR3 is 15 amino acids long. Per the germline V gene, CDR1 is SGHTA and CDR2 is FQGNSA. The CDR3, as DNA: TGTGCCAGCAGCTTAATGGCACACTTGGACTATGGCTACACCTTC. It is translated as CASSLMAHLDYGYTF.

The chain combines TRBV11-3 with TRBJ2-3; D is unresolved. The germline V and J ends were trimmed by 0 bases and 0 bases, with 4 bases remaining between them. Germline assignment: CDR1 SGHNT and CDR2 YENEEA. CDR3 length equals 14 residues. In DNA form, the CDR3 reads TGTGCCAGCAGCTTAGACCGCAGCACAGATACGCAGTATTTT. Protein: CASSLDRSTDTQYF.

V is TRBV6-5 and J is TRBJ1-2; D is uncertain. Per the germline V gene, CDR1 is MNHEY and CDR2 is SVGAGI. The CDR3 runs 11 residues. The ends were cut back, 6 bases at V and 2 bases at J, with 4 bases in the middle. In DNA, the CDR3 is TGTGCCAGCAGGATGAACTATGGCTACACCTTC. Its translation: CASRMNYGYTF.

The chain is built from TRBV6-5 and TRBJ2-7, with 12 bases lining up with TRBD1. Germline lookup yields CDR1 MNHEY and CDR2 SVGAGI. This CDR3 is 15 amino acids long. V lost 6 bases to trimming and J lost 7 bases; unmatched junction nucleotides: 10. The chain's CDR3 is CASRHTGTGGREQYV. The CDR3 nucleotides are TGTGCCAGCAGACATACCGGGACAGGGGGCAGAGAGCAGTACGTC.

V gene TRBV28 combines with J gene TRBJ2-5; 8 bases match TRBD2. The CDR3 has 17 residues. From germline, CDR1 is MDHEN and CDR2 SYDVKM. Trimming removed 3 bases from V and 5 bases from J; junction bases left unmatched: 14. In DNA, the CDR3 is TGTGCCAGCAGTTTGGTGGGAGCGGGGGATCAGGGGGAGACCCAGTACTTC. Protein: CASSLVGAGDQGETQYF. The full variable domain, rest sourced from reference TRBV28 and TRBJ2-5, is DVKVTQSSRYLVKRTGEKVFLECVQDMDHENMFWYRQDPGLGLRLIYFSYDVKMKEKGDIPEGYSVSREKKERFSLILESASTNQTSMYLCASSLVGAGDQGETQYFGPGTRLLVL.

This chain links TRBV9 with TRBJ1-3; D not certain. The CDR3 loop spans 16 amino acids. V dropped 3 bases and J dropped 0 bases, with 13 bases sitting between them. CDR1 is SGDLS, CDR2 YYNGEE, per germline. CDR3 in amino acids: CASSALDSSSGNTIYF. In DNA form, the CDR3 reads TGTGCCAGCAGCGCCTTGGACTCCAGCTCTGGAAACACCATATATTTT.

V gene TRBV30 combines with J gene TRBJ1-1; D is undetermined. Trimming shortened V by 3 bases and J by 3 bases, and 14 bases separated the two germline ends. The CDR3 is 14 residues long. Germline CDR1 and CDR2: GTSNPN and SVGIG (reference sequence). CDR3 nucleotides: TGTGCCTGGAGGGCCCTGGGCGTCGACACTGAAGCTTTCTTT. This sequence encodes CAWRALGVDTEAFF.

This chain connects TRBV11-3 to TRBJ1-3; TRBD1 matches 8 bases. The CDR3 is 16 residues long. V lost 5 bases, J lost 0 bases, and 6 bases stayed unmatched. The V gene's germline CDR1 is SGHNT and CDR2 YENEEA. The CDR3 nucleotides read TGTGCCAGCAGCCCCGGACAGGGCCGCTCTGGAAACACCATATATTTT. Amino acids: CASSPGQGRSGNTIYF.

This rearrangement joins TRBV9 to TRBJ2-1, with a possible D match to TRBD2 (6 bases). CDR1 is SGDLS and CDR2 is YYNGEE in the germline V gene. Trimming removed 0 bases at V and 3 bases at J, with 10 bases between. The CDR3 length is 15 residues. The CDR3 loop is CASSVDGSVYNEQFF. The CDR3 bases are TGTGCCAGCAGCGTAGACGGGAGTGTCTACAATGAGCAGTTCTTC.

The J gene is TRBJ1-3, the V gene TRBV6-5; D perhaps matches TRBD1 (6 bases). V was clipped by 2 bases and J by 0 bases, with 11 bases between them. The CDR3 extends over 16 amino acids. Germline CDR1 is MNHEY and CDR2 is SVGAGI. The CDR3: CASSYDRQSSGNTIYF. The CDR3 region has the DNA TGTGCCAGCAGTTACGACAGGCAGTCCTCTGGAAACACCATATATTTT.

The chain has TRBV11-3 and TRBJ2-1; no clear D gene. This CDR3 region has 12 residues. Germline V gives CDR1 SGHNT, CDR2 YENEEA. V gave up 8 bases and J gave up 6 bases, with 11 bases separating them. The CDR3 coding sequence is TGTGCCAGCGCAAATGGCCGCAATGAGCAGTTCTTC. Translation gives CASANGRNEQFF.